Listed below are T cell receptor beta chains from one sample, sequenced in a study of blood T cell repertoires in COVID-19. Using immunoSEQ multiplex PCR, the repertoire was profiled, and TCRdb retains in-frame clones only, with some absent. Here the sample spans about 73,000 clones, about four fifths being singletons. Specimen: peripheral blood. The receptors originated from a man over 45 with active COVID-19. The CDR3 runs from the conserved cysteine through the conserved F or W. D genes are given only for firm matches.

d_call j_call v_call cdr3_aa
. TRBJ2-7 TRBV5-1 CASSLWGLAGSYEQYF
. TRBJ1-4 TRBV4-1 CASSQLGNEKLFF
. TRBJ2-7 TRBV6-2/TRBV6-3 CASSYSHGYEQYF
. TRBJ1-6 TRBV23-1 CASSQEAGLNSPLHF
. TRBJ1-3 TRBV6-1 CASSESPRGGTDTIYF
TRBD1 TRBJ1-1 TRBV11-3 CASSRTGETEAFF
. TRBJ2-7 TRBV25-1 CASSEYSGVNEQYF
. TRBJ1-2 TRBV18 CASSPGLLYGYTF
. TRBJ2-1 TRBV15 CATSRDLSKSSYNEQFF
. TRBJ2-3 TRBV3-1/TRBV3-2 CASSQDVGTDTQYF
TRBD1 TRBJ2-1 TRBV4-1 CASSQTRDRSYNEQFF
. TRBJ2-3 TRBV18 CASSPRGITDTQYF
. TRBJ2-5 TRBV28 CASGQLSTETQYF
. TRBJ2-7 TRBV7-2 CASSFGGVEREQYF
TRBD1 TRBJ1-1 TRBV28 CASSYGQGGTEAFF
. TRBJ1-3 TRBV5-1 CASSLGQPRGNTIYF
TRBD1 TRBJ1-4 TRBV3-1/TRBV3-2 CASSLPGQVNEKLFF
TRBD1 TRBJ1-2 TRBV2 CASSQDRGLYGYTF
. TRBJ1-1 TRBV9 CASNTFDTSNTEAFF
TRBD1 TRBJ1-2 TRBV29-1 CSGTTGSDYGYTF
. TRBJ1-1 TRBV24-1 CATSEAGDTEAFF
. TRBJ2-2 TRBV18 CASSPTGRGANTGELFF
. TRBJ1-6 TRBV10-2 CASRNGGADNSPLHF
TRBD1 TRBJ1-2 TRBV4-1 CASSLWTGSGYTF
. TRBJ2-1 TRBV11-2 CASSSLKSGPRSYNEQFF
TRBD1 TRBJ1-4 TRBV19 CASSTDGQGGANEKLFF
. TRBJ2-3 TRBV11-2 CASSLGADTQYF
TRBD1 TRBJ2-7 TRBV7-2 CASSLVGTGGNEQYF
TRBD1 TRBJ1-6 TRBV19 CASKGQGETPLHF
TRBD2 TRBJ2-3 TRBV2 CASRLRAGLITDTQYF